This T cell receptor beta chain was sequenced for a study of blood T cells in healthy people across ages. The second PCR ran roughly 6 to 11 cycles with a sample-barcoded 5' primer and J-beta primers. The authors tagged each cDNA molecule using a template-switch adaptor with 12 random nucleotides. TCRdb called the 5' RACE reads again in MiXCR, with one record for every CDR3 protein. The repertoire holds some 930,000 distinct CDR3 sequences, 25% to 30% seen once, with 10% in the top ten. This clonotype was seen more than once but under ten times. The sample was also linked to a second study, of T cells of mothers and their children. That paper notes: Thymic selection shapes TCR recombination output similarly in related and unrelated pairs.

The receptor's source is a woman in her thirties or forties in good health. The material sequenced was blood.

The CDR3 spells CSVGGTGGYEQYF. CDR3 DNA: TGCAGCGTGGGGGGCACGGGCGGCTACGAGCAGTACTTC. This rearrangement joins TRBV29-1 to TRBJ2-7; D may correspond to TRBD1 or TRBD2 (6 bases each). V lost 6 bases and J 3 bases, leaving 15 bases between the germline ends. The germline V gene encodes CDR1 SQVTM and CDR2 ANQGSEA. There are 13 residues in the CDR3.